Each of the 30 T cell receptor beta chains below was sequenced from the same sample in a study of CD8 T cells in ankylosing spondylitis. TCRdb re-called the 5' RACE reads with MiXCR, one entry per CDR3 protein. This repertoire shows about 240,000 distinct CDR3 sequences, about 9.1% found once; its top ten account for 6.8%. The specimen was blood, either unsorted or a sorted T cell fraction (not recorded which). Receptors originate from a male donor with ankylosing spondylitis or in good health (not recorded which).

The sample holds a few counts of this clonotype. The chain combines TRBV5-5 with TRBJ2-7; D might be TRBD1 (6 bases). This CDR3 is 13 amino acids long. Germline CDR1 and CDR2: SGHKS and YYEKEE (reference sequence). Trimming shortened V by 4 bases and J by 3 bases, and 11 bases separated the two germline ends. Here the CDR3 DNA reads TGTGCCAGCAGCCCGTCGGACAGCTACGAGCAGTACTTC. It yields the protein CASSPSDSYEQYF.

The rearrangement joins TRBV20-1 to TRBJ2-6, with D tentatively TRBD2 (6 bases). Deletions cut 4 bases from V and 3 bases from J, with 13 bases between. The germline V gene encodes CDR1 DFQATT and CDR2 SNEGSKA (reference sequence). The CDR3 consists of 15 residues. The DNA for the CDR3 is TGCAGTGCTAAGATTGGGGGGAATGGGGCCAACGTCCTGACTTTC. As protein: CSAKIGGNGANVLTF.

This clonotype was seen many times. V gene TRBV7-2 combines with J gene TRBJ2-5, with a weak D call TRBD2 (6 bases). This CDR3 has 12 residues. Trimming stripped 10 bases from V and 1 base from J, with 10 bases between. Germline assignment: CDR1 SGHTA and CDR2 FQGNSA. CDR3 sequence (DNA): TGTGCCACCCGGGACTCCCAAGAGACCCAGTACTTC. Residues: CATRDSQETQYF.

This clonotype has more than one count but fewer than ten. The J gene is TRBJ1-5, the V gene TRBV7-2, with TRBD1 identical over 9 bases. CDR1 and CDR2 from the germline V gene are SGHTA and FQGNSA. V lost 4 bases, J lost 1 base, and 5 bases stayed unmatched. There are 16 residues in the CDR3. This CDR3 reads CASSSSGTGSNQPQHF. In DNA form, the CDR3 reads TGTGCCAGCAGCTCATCCGGGACAGGGAGCAATCAGCCCCAGCATTTT.

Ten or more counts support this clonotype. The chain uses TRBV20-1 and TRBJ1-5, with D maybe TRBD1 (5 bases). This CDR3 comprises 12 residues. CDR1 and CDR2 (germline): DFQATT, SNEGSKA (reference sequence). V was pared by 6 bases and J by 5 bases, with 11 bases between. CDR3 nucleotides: TGCAGTGCAAAATCGGGGGATCAGCCCCAGCATTTT. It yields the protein CSAKSGDQPQHF.

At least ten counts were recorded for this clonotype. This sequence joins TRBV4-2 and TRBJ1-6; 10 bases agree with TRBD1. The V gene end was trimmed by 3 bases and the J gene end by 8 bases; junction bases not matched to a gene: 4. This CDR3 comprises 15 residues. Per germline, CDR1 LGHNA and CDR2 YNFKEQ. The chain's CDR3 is CASSQDRGSDSPLHF. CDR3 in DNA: TGTGCCAGCAGCCAGGACAGGGGGTCGGATTCACCCCTCCACTTT.

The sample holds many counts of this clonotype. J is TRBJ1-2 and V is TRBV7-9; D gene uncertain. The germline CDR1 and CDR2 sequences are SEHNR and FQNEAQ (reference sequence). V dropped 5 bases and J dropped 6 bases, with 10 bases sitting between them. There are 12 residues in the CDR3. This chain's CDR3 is CASSLQSNGYTF. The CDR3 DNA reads TGTGCCAGCAGCCTCCAGTCCAATGGCTACACCTTC.

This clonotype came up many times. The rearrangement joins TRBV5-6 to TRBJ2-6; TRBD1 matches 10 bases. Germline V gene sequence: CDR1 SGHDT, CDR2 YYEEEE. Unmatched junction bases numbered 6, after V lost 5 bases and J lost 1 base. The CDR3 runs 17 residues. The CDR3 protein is CASSLWTGGSGANVLTF. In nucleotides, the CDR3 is TGTGCCAGCAGTCTTTGGACAGGGGGGTCTGGGGCCAACGTCCTGACTTTC. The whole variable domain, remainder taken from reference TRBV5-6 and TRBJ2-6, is DAGVTQSPTHLIKTRGQQVTLRCSPKSGHDTVSWYQQALGQGPQFIFQYYEEEERQRGNFPDRFSGHQFPNYSSELNVNALLLGDSALYLCASSLWTGGSGANVLTFGAGSRLTVL.

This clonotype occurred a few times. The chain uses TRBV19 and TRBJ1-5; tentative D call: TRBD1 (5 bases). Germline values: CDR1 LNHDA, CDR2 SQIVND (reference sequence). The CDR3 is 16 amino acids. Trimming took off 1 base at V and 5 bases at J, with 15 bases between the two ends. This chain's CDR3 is CASSIAGYTRYQPQHF. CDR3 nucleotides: TGTGCCAGTAGTATAGCAGGGTACACCCGATATCAGCCCCAGCATTTT.

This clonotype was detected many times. CDR3 sequence reads: CASSPGQGEGSPLHF. DNA for the CDR3: TGTGCCAGCAGCCCCGGACAGGGAGAAGGTTCACCCCTCCACTTT. The rearrangement joins TRBV3-1 to TRBJ1-6; 8 bases map to TRBD1. The germline gives CDR1 LGHDT, CDR2 YNNKEL (reference sequence). Trimming cost V 4 bases and J 9 bases; bases outside gene matches: 8. The CDR3 spans 15 residues.

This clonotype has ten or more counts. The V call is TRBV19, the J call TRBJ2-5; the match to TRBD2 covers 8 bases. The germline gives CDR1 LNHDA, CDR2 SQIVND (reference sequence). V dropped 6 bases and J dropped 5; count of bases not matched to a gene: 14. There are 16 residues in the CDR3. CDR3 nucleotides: TGTGCCAGTAGGGATCCGTATAGCCCTAGCGGGGAGACCCAGTACTTC. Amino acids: CASRDPYSPSGETQYF. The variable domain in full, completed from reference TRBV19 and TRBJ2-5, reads DGGITQSPKYLFRKEGQNVTLSCEQNLNHDAMYWYRQDPGQGLRLIYYSQIVNDFQKGDIAEGYSVSREKKESFPLTVTSAQKNPTAFYLCASRDPYSPSGETQYFGPGTRLLVL.

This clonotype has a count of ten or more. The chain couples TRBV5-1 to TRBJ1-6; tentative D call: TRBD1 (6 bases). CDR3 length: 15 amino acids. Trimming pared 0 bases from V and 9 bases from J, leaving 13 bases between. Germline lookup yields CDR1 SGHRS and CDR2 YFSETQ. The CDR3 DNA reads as TGCGCCAGCAGCTTGGCGGGGGCGAGGACTTCACCCCTCCACTTT. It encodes CASSLAGARTSPLHF. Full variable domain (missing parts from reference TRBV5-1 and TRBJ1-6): KAGVTQTPRYLIKTRGQQVTLSCSPISGHRSVSWYQQTPGQGLQFLFEYFSETQRNKGNFPGRFSGRQFSNSRSEMNVSTLELGDSALYLCASSLAGARTSPLHFGNGTRLTVT.

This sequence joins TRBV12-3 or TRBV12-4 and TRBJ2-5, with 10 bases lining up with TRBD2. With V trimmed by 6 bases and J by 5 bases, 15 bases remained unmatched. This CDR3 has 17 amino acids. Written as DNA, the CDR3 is TGTGCCAGCAGCCCCGGACTAGCGGAAACCTTACGGGAGACCCAGTACTTC. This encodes CASSPGLAETLRETQYF.

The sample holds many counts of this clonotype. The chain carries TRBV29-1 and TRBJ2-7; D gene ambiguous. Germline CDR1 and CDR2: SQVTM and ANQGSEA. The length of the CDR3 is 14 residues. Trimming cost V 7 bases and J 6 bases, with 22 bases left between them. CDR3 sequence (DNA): TGCAGCGCTTCCCTTTTTGGGCTGGGCGTCGAGCAGTACTTC. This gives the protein CSASLFGLGVEQYF.

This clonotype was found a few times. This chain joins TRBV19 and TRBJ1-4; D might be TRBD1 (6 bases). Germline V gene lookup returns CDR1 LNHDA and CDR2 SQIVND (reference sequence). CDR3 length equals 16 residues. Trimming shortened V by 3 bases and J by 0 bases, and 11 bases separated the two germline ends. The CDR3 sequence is CASSMGGGPTNEKLFF. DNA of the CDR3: TGTGCCAGTAGTATGGGCGGGGGGCCAACTAATGAAAAACTGTTTTTT.

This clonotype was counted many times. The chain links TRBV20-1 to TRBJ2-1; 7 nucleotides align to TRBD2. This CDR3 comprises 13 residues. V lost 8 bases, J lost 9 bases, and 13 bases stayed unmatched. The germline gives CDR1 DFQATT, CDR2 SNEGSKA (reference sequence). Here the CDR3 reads CSPSSGKAGEQFF. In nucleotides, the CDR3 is TGCAGTCCGTCGAGCGGGAAGGCGGGTGAGCAGTTCTTC.

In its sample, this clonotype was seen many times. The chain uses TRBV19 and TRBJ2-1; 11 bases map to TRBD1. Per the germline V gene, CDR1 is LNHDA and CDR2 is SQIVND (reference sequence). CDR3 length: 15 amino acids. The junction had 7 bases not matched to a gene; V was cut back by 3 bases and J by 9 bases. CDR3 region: CASSIPGQGVFEQFF. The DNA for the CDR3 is TGTGCCAGTAGTATCCCGGGACAGGGGGTCTTTGAGCAGTTCTTC.

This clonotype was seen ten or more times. The CDR3 loop reads CSARDRTVNYGYTF. For the CDR3, the DNA is TGCAGTGCTAGAGATAGAACAGTCAACTATGGCTACACCTTC. V and J are TRBV20-1 and TRBJ1-2; unclear D gene. The germline CDR1 and CDR2 sequences are DFQATT and SNEGSKA (reference sequence). The CDR3 loop spans 14 amino acids. The germline V and J ends were trimmed by 0 bases and 2 bases, with 10 bases remaining between them.

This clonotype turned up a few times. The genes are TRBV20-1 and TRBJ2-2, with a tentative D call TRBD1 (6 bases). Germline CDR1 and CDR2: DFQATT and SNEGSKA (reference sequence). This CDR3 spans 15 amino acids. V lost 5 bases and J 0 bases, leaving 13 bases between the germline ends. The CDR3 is CSAQGQGSNTGELFF. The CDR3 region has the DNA TGCAGTGCTCAGGGGCAGGGGTCGAACACCGGGGAGCTGTTTTTT.

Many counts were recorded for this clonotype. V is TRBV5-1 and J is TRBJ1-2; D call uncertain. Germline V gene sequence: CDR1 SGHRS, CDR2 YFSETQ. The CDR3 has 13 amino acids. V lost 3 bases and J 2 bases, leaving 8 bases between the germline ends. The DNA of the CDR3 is TGCGCCAGCAGCTCCGACAAAAACTATGGCTACACCTTC. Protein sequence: CASSSDKNYGYTF.

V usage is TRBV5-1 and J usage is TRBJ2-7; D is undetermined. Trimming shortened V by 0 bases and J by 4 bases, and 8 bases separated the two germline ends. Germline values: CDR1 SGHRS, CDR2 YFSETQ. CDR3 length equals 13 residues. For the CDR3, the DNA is TGCGCCAGCAGCTTGGTTGGTGAGTACGAGCAGTACTTC. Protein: CASSLVGEYEQYF.

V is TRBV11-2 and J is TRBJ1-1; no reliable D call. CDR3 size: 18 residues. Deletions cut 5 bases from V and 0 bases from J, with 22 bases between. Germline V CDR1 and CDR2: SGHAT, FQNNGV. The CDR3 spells CASSPAGPKFPMNTEAFF. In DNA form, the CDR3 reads TGTGCCAGCAGCCCTGCCGGGCCTAAATTCCCCATGAACACTGAAGCTTTCTTT. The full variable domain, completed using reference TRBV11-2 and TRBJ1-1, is EAGVAQSPRYKIIEKRQSVAFWCNPISGHATLYWYQQILGQGPKLLIQFQNNGVVDDSQLPKDRFSAERLKGVDSTLKIQPAKLEDSAVYLCASSPAGPKFPMNTEAFFGQGTRLTVV.

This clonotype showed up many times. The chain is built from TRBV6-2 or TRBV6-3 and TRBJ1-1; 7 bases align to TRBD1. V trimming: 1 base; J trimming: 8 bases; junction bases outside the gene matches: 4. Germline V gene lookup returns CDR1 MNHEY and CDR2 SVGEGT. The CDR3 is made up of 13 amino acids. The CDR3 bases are TGTGCCAGCAGTTACTACAGGGGTTTCGAAGCTTTCTTT. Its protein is CASSYYRGFEAFF.

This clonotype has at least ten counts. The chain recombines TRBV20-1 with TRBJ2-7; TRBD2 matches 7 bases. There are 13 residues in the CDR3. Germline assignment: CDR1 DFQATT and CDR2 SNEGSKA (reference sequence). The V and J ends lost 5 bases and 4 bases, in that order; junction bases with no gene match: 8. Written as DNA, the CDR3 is TGCAGTGCTTCGAAAAGCGGGAATTACGAGCAGTACTTC. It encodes CSASKSGNYEQYF.

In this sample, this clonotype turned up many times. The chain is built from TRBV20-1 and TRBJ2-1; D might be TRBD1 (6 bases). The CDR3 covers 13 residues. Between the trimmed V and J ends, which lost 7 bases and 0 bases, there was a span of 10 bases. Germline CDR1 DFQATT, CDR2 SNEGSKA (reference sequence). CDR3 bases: TGCAGTGTCGCGACAGGCTCCTACAATGAGCAGTTCTTC. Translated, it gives CSVATGSYNEQFF.

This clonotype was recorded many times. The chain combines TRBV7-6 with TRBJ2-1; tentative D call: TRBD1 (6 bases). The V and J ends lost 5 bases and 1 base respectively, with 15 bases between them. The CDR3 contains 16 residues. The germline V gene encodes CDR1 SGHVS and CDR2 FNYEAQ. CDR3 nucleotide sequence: TGTGCCAGCAGCCCCCAGACAGGTGGGTCCTACAATGAGCAGTTCTTC. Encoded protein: CASSPQTGGSYNEQFF.

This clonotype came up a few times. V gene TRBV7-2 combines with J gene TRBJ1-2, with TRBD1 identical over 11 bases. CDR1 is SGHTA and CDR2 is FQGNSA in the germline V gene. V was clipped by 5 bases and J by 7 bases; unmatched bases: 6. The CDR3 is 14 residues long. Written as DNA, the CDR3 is TGTGCCAGCAGCCCACAAGGGACAGGGGGTGGCTACACCTTC. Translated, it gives CASSPQGTGGGYTF.

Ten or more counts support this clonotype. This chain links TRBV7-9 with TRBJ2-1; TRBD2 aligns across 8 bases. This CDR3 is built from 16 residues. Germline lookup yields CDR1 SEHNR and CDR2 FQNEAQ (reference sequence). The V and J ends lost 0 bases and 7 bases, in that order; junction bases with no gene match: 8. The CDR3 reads CASSLAGPGLVNEQFF. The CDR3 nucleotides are TGTGCCAGCAGCTTAGCGGGCCCGGGACTAGTGAATGAGCAGTTCTTC.

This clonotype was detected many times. In nucleotides, the CDR3 is TGCGCCAGCAGCCTCCGGTCTCCGGGACACCTACTTTTTGGAAACACCATATATTTT. Protein: CASSLRSPGHLLFGNTIYF. The chain has TRBV4-3 and TRBJ1-3, with D possibly TRBD1 on 6 matching bases. This CDR3 spans 19 amino acids. Looked up from germline, CDR1 is LGHNA and CDR2 is YSLEER. Trimming left V 4 bases short and J 3 bases short, with 25 bases between.

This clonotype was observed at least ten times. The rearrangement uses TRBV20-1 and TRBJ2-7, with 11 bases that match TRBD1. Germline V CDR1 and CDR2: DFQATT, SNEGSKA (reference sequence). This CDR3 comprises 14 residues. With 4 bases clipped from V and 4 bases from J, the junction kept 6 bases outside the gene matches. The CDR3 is CSATTRDRGYEQYF. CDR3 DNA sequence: TGCAGTGCTACTACCCGGGACAGGGGGTACGAGCAGTACTTC.